This TCR beta chain came from a study of blood T cell repertoires in COVID-19. Overall study context: COVID-19 samples, acute and convalescent, were from the United States, Italy and Spain.

In the study's own analysis: Estimated nucleated cell counts came from reference gene primer amplification. TCRdb's table, derived via immunoSEQ multiplex PCR, lists solely in-frame clones and lacks some. The DNA gave D and trimming, while V, J and clone size come from that table. The repertoire includes under 150,000 clones, 75% to 90% of them detected once, and 2.3% sits in the top ten. The germline V gene has CDR1 MNHNS and CDR2 SASEGT. V lost 3 bases to trimming and J lost 5 bases; unmatched junction nucleotides: 17. The CDR3 has 18 amino acids. The TCR originated in a woman between 50 and 59 years old who had recovered from COVID-19. J is TRBJ2-3 and V is TRBV6-1, with 7 bases that match TRBD2. Sequenced: PBMCs or T cells enriched from blood (not recorded which). The CDR3 loop reads CASSDRARGSGAGDTQYF. The CDR3 DNA reads TGTGCCAGCAGTGACAGGGCCCGAGGGAGCGGGGCAGGAGATACGCAGTATTTT.